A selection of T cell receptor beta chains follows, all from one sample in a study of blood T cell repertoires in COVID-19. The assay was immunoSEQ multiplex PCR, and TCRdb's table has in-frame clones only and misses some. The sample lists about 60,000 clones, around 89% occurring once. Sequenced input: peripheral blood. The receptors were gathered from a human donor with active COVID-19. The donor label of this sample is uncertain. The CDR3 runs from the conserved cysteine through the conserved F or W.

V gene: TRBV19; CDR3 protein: CASSPRTGGSNQPQHF
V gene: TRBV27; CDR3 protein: CASTLLAGGNEQFF
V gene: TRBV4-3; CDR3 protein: CASSQDSVAGVTDTQYF
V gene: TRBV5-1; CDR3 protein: CASSWTGPSEQYF
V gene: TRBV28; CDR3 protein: CASSLPRTSGRNEQYF
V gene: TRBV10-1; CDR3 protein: CASDTQGREAGTDTQYF
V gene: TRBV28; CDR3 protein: CASTLTGENYEQYF
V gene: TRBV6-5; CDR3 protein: CASSYWQGAYNEQFF
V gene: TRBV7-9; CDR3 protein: CASSSAEDTQYF
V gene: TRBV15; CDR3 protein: CATSRQAQETQYF
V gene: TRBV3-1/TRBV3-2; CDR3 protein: CASSQVSGVQETQYF
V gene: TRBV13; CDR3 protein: CASSASYEQYF
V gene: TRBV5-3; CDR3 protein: CARSLDSGREGDPDTQYF
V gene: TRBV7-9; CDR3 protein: CASSSGTATNEKLFF
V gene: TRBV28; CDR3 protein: CASSFGFDGSPLHF
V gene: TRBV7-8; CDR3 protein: CASSPNGARTEAFF
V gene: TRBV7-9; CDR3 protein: CASSFWSQGWHEQYF
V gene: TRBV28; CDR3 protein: CASSNTGGLGNQPQHF
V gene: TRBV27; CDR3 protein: CASSSVPRGEQYF
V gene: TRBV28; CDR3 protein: CASNSGGGAGQPQHF
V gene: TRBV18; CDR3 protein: CASSPREGSYEQYF
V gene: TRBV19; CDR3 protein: CASSETGHRTDTQYF
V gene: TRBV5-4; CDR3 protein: CASSPEGQGFYTEAFF
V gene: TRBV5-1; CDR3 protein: CASSLGFGVAGERPYEQYF
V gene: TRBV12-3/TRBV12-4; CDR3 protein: CASGPQDGYTF
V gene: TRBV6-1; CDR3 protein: CASSEGGRGSGNTIYF
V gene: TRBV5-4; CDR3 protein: CASSPWRGRHTQYF